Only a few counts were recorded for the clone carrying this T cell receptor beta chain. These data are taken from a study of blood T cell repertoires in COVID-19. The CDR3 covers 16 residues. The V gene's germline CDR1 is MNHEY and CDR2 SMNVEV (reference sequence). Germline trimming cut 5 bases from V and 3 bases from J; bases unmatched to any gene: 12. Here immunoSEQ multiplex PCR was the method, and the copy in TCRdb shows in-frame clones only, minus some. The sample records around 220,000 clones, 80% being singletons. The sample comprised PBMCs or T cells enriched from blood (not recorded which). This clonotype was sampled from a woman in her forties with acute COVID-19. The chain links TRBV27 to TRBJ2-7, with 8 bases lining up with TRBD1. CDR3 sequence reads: CASSPTHTGTGYEQYF. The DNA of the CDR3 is TGTGCCAGCAGTCCGACACATACCGGGACAGGCTACGAGCAGTACTTC.